Given below is one T cell receptor beta chain in context. The record originates from a study of blood T cell repertoires in COVID-19. Study-level background: T cells, B-cell-depleted T cells, or PBMCs provided the cDNA or gDNA that served as material.

The CDR3 is made up of 16 amino acids. J was trimmed by 0 bases and V by 6 bases; bases with no gene match: 6. Germline CDR1 WNHNN, CDR2 SYGVQD (reference sequence). Methods used by the authors: For nucleated cells, counts were estimated from reference gene primer amplification. Some clones are missing from TCRdb's copy, which holds only in-frame ones; the method was immunoSEQ multiplex PCR. Clonal size and the V and J genes are those of that table, whereas D and trimming came from the DNA. The profile shows about 130,000 clones, about 80% of them singletons. This chain links TRBV10-1 with TRBJ2-1; 9 bases align to TRBD1. Sequencing used peripheral blood. The sequence was obtained from a woman aged 80 or over with acute or convalescent COVID-19. As DNA, the CDR3 is TGCGCCAGCAGCGACTTGGGACAGGGCTCCTACAATGAGCAGTTCTTC. This encodes CASSDLGQGSYNEQFF.